One sample yielded the 6 T cell receptor beta chains listed below, sequenced in a study of control samples from healthy donors and cancer patients. The repertoire was sequenced with immunoSEQ multiplex PCR; TCRdb's copy has only in-frame clones and lacks some. This sample has about 120,000 clones; roughly 90% occur once, and the top ten carry about 2.2%. Material for sequencing was blood. These receptors were collected from a woman aged 45-59 years in good health.

The rearrangement joins TRBV12-5 to TRBJ1-1; TRBD1 matches at 7 bases. This CDR3 is built from 13 residues. V trimming: 5 bases; J trimming: 4 bases; junction bases outside the gene matches: 4. Per the germline V gene, CDR1 is LGHNT and CDR2 is FRNRAP. Here the CDR3 reads CASGPRTGTEAFF. The CDR3 nucleotides read TGTGCTAGTGGTCCCCGGACAGGCACTGAAGCTTTCTTT.

This clone was seen only once. The sample carries other DNA sequences with the same CDR3. The V call is TRBV27, the J call TRBJ1-3; 9 bases fit TRBD1. This CDR3 region has 15 residues. V lost 6 bases to trimming and J lost 3 bases; unmatched junction nucleotides: 6. Germline CDR1 and CDR2: MNHEY and SMNVEV (reference sequence). CDR3 DNA: TGTGCCAGCAGCAAGGGACAGGGCCTTGGAAACACCATATATTTT. Translation: CASSKGQGLGNTIYF.

The J gene is TRBJ2-7, the V gene TRBV10-2, with 9 bases identical to TRBD2. In germline, CDR1 is WSHSY, CDR2 SAAADI. The CDR3 consists of 16 residues. Trimming at V came to 8 bases and at J to 0 bases, leaving 11 bases not matched to a gene. CDR3 coding DNA: TGCGCCAGCTTAAATAGCGGGGGCCTCGCCTCCTACGAGCAGTACTTC. Protein: CASLNSGGLASYEQYF.

The chain links TRBV28 to TRBJ2-3; TRBD1 matches at 9 bases. CDR3 length: 14 amino acids. In germline, CDR1 is MDHEN, CDR2 SYDVKM. V trimming: 4 bases; J trimming: 5 bases; junction bases outside the gene matches: 4. The CDR3 DNA follows: TGTGCCAGCAGTTACAGGGGGCGTCGAGATACGCAGTATTTT. This encodes CASSYRGRRDTQYF. The full variable domain, in which reference TRBV28 and TRBJ2-3 provide the parts outside the CDR3, is DVKVTQSSRYLVKRTGEKVFLECVQDMDHENMFWYRQDPGLGLRLIYFSYDVKMKEKGDIPEGYSVSREKKERFSLILESASTNQTSMYLCASSYRGRRDTQYFGPGTRLTVL.

V and J are TRBV10-3 and TRBJ1-2, with 8 bases matching TRBD1. V lost 4 bases to trimming and J lost 6 bases; unmatched junction nucleotides: 7. This CDR3 has 14 amino acids. Germline lookup yields CDR1 ENHRY and CDR2 SYGVKD. This CDR3 reads CAISVAGGENGYTF. CDR3 coding DNA: TGTGCCATCAGTGTAGCAGGGGGCGAGAATGGCTACACCTTC.

This rearrangement joins TRBV11-2 to TRBJ2-2; TRBD1 is a possible D gene (6 bases). V was cut by 2 bases and J by 1 base, with 14 bases left in between. The germline V gene has CDR1 SGHAT and CDR2 FQNNGV. The CDR3 is 17 residues long. The CDR3 DNA follows: TGTGCCAGCAGCTTACGCCTCGGACAGTGGAACACCGGGGAGCTGTTTTTT. Its translation: CASSLRLGQWNTGELFF. The complete variable domain, with remaining parts taken from reference TRBV11-2 and TRBJ2-2, reads EAGVAQSPRYKIIEKRQSVAFWCNPISGHATLYWYQQILGQGPKLLIQFQNNGVVDDSQLPKDRFSAERLKGVDSTLKIQPAKLEDSAVYLCASSLRLGQWNTGELFFGEGSRLTVL.